This TCR beta chain was observed in a study of blood T cell repertoires in COVID-19. The method was immunoSEQ multiplex PCR; TCRdb's version includes in-frame clones alone and lacks a portion of them. The table has over 100,000 clones, approximately 80% seen once. The CDR3 length is 11 residues. Germline loops: CDR1 LGHDT, CDR2 YNNKEL (reference sequence). V gave up 6 bases and J gave up 3 bases, with 6 bases separating them. The chain couples TRBV3-1 (or the pseudogene TRBV3-2) to TRBJ2-7; D unclear. The sequenced sample was peripheral blood. The clonotype was recovered from a woman of 80 years or more with active or convalescent COVID-19. The CDR3, as DNA: TGTGCCAGCAGTCGCTACTACGAGCAGTACTTC. Amino acid sequence: CASSRYYEQYF.